Each of the 9 T cell receptor beta chains below was sequenced from the same sample in a study of blood T cell repertoires in COVID-19. Sequencing used immunoSEQ multiplex PCR; TCRdb keeps in-frame clones, though not all of them. The sample lists 120,000 to 150,000 clones; around three quarters were seen once. Sample: peripheral blood. These receptors all stem from a man over 45 with acute or convalescent COVID-19.

In this sample, this clone turned up a few times. The chain joins TRBV7-2 to TRBJ2-5; D gene uncertain. Deletions cut 4 bases from V and 7 bases from J, with 16 bases between. This CDR3 contains 14 residues. The germline gives CDR1 SGHTA, CDR2 FQGNSA. As DNA, the CDR3 is TGTGCCAGCAGCTCCGTACGGGTGGGTGGGACCCAGTACTTC. This translates into CASSSVRVGGTQYF.

The chain combines TRBV24-1 with TRBJ2-5, with TRBD1 matching 9 bases. The trim removed 3 bases at V and 4 bases at J, leaving 20 bases unmatched. Per germline, CDR1 KGHDR and CDR2 SFDVKD. The CDR3 extends over 20 amino acids. The CDR3 DNA reads TGTGCCACCAGTGATCCCTTTCAGGAGTACCGACAGGGGGGCGTAGAGACCCAGTACTTC. Its protein product is CATSDPFQEYRQGGVETQYF.

This sequence joins TRBV10-2 and TRBJ1-1; the match to TRBD1 covers 10 bases. J gave up 5 bases and V 5 bases, and 8 bases lay outside the gene matches. Germline V gene lookup returns CDR1 WSHSY and CDR2 SAAADI. The CDR3 consists of 15 residues. The CDR3 sequence: CASSWTGGGKTEAFF. DNA for the CDR3: TGCGCCAGCAGTTGGACAGGGGGGGGAAAGACTGAAGCTTTCTTT.

In its sample, this clone was seen a few times. The chain combines TRBV30 with TRBJ1-1; D remains unclear. Germline V lookup: CDR1 GTSNPN, CDR2 SVGIG (reference sequence). Trimming took off 4 bases at V and 1 base at J, with 7 bases between the two ends. This CDR3 region has 12 residues. For the CDR3, the DNA is TGTGCCTGGACCCGGGAGAACACTGAAGCTTTCTTT. Translating gives CAWTRENTEAFF.

This chain links TRBV6-5 with TRBJ1-2; no clear D gene. CDR3 length equals 14 residues. The germline V gene has CDR1 MNHEY and CDR2 SVGAGI. Trimming cost V 2 bases and J 6 bases, with 13 bases left between them. The DNA of the CDR3 is TGTGCCAGCAGTTACGAGGGAGCCGGGGATGGCTACACCTTC. It specifies CASSYEGAGDGYTF.

The CDR3 here is CASSPGGGIGNQPQHF. CDR3 nucleotide sequence: TGTGCCAGCTCACCGGGAGGGGGAATCGGCAATCAGCCCCAGCATTTT. The V gene is TRBV18, the J gene TRBJ1-5, with D possibly being TRBD1 (6 bases). This CDR3 is 16 amino acids long. The V gene's germline CDR1 is KGHSH and CDR2 LQKENI. The V end lost 3 bases, the J end lost 2 bases, and 14 bases lay between the germline ends.

As to this clone: Within the sample, other DNA sequences also encode this same CDR3. The rearrangement joins TRBV6-1 to TRBJ1-2; maybe TRBD1 (5 bases). Germline-derived CDR1 and CDR2 are MNHNS and SASEGT. The V and J ends lost 1 base and 4 bases respectively, with 7 bases between them. CDR3 length equals 13 residues. Written as DNA, the CDR3 is TGTGCCAGCAGTGAAGGGAGGGGCTATGGCTACACCTTC. Translated, it gives CASSEGRGYGYTF.

V and J are TRBV3-1 (or the pseudogene TRBV3-2) and TRBJ2-2; TRBD2 might be the D (7 bases). Trimming took off 3 bases at V and 5 bases at J, with 13 bases between the two ends. CDR1 and CDR2 (germline): LGHDT, YNNKEL (reference sequence). This CDR3 region has 15 residues. In DNA form, the CDR3 reads TGTGCCAGCAGCCACGGGGGGCTGGGAACCGGGGAGCTGTTTTTT. Amino acid sequence: CASSHGGLGTGELFF.

This clone was picked up one time. This chain uses TRBV30 with TRBJ2-3; D might be TRBD2 (5 bases). Trimming pared 0 bases from V and 4 bases from J, leaving 17 bases between. CDR1 and CDR2 (germline): GTSNPN, SVGIG (reference sequence). The CDR3 has 16 residues. CDR3 residues: CAWSVHEGINPDTQYF. In DNA form, the CDR3 reads TGTGCCTGGAGTGTACATGAGGGTATTAATCCAGATACGCAGTATTTT.